These 32 T cell receptor beta chains came from one sample sequenced in a study of cytomegalovirus exposure and HLA in healthy donors. TCRdb keeps only in-frame clones here, not all; method: immunoSEQ multiplex PCR. Of more than 300,000 clones in the sample, 75% to 90% were seen once. Sequenced material: PBMCs. The source is a young woman in good health and CMV-seronegative.

The J gene is TRBJ1-3, the V gene TRBV7-6, with no clear D. V dropped 3 bases and J dropped 0 bases, with 9 bases sitting between them. The V gene's germline CDR1 is SGHVS and CDR2 FNYEAQ. This CDR3 is built from 15 residues. The CDR3 nucleotides read TGTGCCAGCAGCTTCGGGTTGAGCTCTGGAAACACCATATATTTT. It specifies CASSFGLSSGNTIYF.

V gene TRBV29-1 combines with J gene TRBJ2-3; 8 bases map to TRBD2. The ends lost 4 bases at V and 1 base at J; junction bases unmatched: 13. Germline-derived CDR1 and CDR2 are SQVTM and ANQGSEA. The CDR3 length is 17 residues. The CDR3 reads CSVVVGLGGRRTDTQYF. The CDR3 coding sequence is TGCAGCGTTGTTGTTGGATTGGGCGGGAGGCGCACAGATACGCAGTATTTT.

V gene TRBV5-4 combines with J gene TRBJ2-1; D call uncertain. V was clipped by 3 bases and J by 4 bases, with 14 bases between them. The CDR3 totals 15 residues. The germline CDR1 and CDR2 sequences are SGHNT and YYREEE (reference sequence). DNA of the CDR3: TGTGCCAGCAGCTCCCTGGGCTCGAAGTACAATGAGCAGTTCTTC. It specifies CASSSLGSKYNEQFF.

The rearrangement uses TRBV5-6 and TRBJ2-1; 12 bases line up with TRBD2. Looked up from germline, CDR1 is SGHDT and CDR2 is YYEEEE. J gave up 0 bases and V 7 bases, and 14 bases lay outside the gene matches. The CDR3 has 19 residues. The CDR3 spells CASYFLGASGRASYNEQFF. The CDR3 DNA reads TGTGCCAGCTACTTTCTGGGGGCTAGCGGGAGGGCCTCCTACAATGAGCAGTTCTTC.

The rearrangement uses TRBV7-8 and TRBJ1-1, with a tentative D call TRBD1 (6 bases). CDR3 length: 14 amino acids. The V and J ends lost 4 bases and 1 base respectively, with 10 bases between them. Germline-derived CDR1 and CDR2 are SGHVS and FQNEAQ. This chain's CDR3 is CASSWGTSNTEAFF. The DNA of the CDR3 is TGTGCCAGCAGCTGGGGGACATCGAACACTGAAGCTTTCTTT. Filled out from reference TRBV7-8 and TRBJ1-1, the complete variable domain reads GAGVSQSPRYKVAKRGQDVALRCDPISGHVSLFWYQQALGQGPEFLTYFQNEAQLDKSGLPSDRFFAERPEGSVSTLKIQRTQQEDSAVYLCASSWGTSNTEAFFGQGTRLTVV.

The chain joins TRBV10-3 to TRBJ2-1, with D possibly matching TRBD2 (5 bases). The CDR3 has 14 amino acids. Germline CDR1 is ENHRY and CDR2 is SYGVKD. V lost 6 bases and J lost 3, with 12 bases in between. CDR3 amino acids: CAIRSEGIYNEQFF. The CDR3 DNA follows: TGTGCCATCAGGTCTGAGGGCATCTACAATGAGCAGTTCTTC.

The chain is built from TRBV27 and TRBJ2-5; TRBD1 might be the D (6 bases). The CDR3 loop spans 14 amino acids. The germline V gene encodes CDR1 MNHEY and CDR2 SMNVEV (reference sequence). Trimming took off 4 bases at V and 1 base at J, with 10 bases between the two ends. CDR3 region: CASSSTGRQETQYF. The CDR3 DNA is TGTGCCAGCAGTTCAACAGGGCGCCAAGAGACCCAGTACTTC.

V is TRBV6-5 and J is TRBJ2-1; 8 bases map to TRBD2. The CDR3 length is 16 residues. The junction had 11 bases not matched to a gene; V was cut back by 4 bases and J by 6 bases. The germline V gene has CDR1 MNHEY and CDR2 SVGAGI. As DNA, the CDR3 is TGTGCCAGCAGTTCGCCCCGGGCGGGAGGAATCAATGAGCAGTTCTTC. Translating it yields CASSSPRAGGINEQFF.

V and J are TRBV4-3 and TRBJ1-1; D perhaps matches TRBD1 (5 bases). V lost 0 bases, J lost 5 bases, and 16 bases lay in between. The CDR3 extends over 16 amino acids. Looked up from germline, CDR1 is LGHNA and CDR2 is YSLEER. In nucleotides, the CDR3 is TGCGCCAGCAGCCAAGATATCAGCCAGGGAAGAACTGAAGCTTTCTTT. It yields the protein CASSQDISQGRTEAFF.

V usage is TRBV10-1 and J usage is TRBJ2-7, with 9 bases that match TRBD1. Germline V gene sequence: CDR1 WNHNN, CDR2 SYGVQD (reference sequence). This CDR3 region has 18 residues. Trimming at V came to 6 bases and at J to 5 bases, leaving 20 bases not matched to a gene. The DNA of the CDR3 is TGCGCCAGCAGCTACCCGGGACAGGGAACCACCCATCCAAACGAGCAGTACTTC. Encoded protein: CASSYPGQGTTHPNEQYF.

As regards this clone: Other DNA sequences within the sample encode an identical CDR3. The chain carries TRBV5-1 and TRBJ2-7; D ambiguous. The V gene's germline CDR1 is SGHRS and CDR2 YFSETQ. V gave up 0 bases and J gave up 3 bases, with 7 bases separating them. This CDR3 spans 13 amino acids. CDR3 in DNA: TGCGCCAGCAGCTTGGACAGAGACTACGAGCAGTACTTC. It yields the protein CASSLDRDYEQYF.

This chain links TRBV2 with TRBJ2-2, with TRBD2 identical over 7 bases. Germline lookup yields CDR1 SNHLY and CDR2 FYNNEI. This CDR3 spans 15 amino acids. V shed 6 bases and J 0 bases; nucleotides not matched to a gene: 4. In nucleotides, the CDR3 is TGTGCCAGCAGGTTACTAGCGTCGAACACCGGGGAGCTGTTTTTT. Translating it yields CASRLLASNTGELFF.

Notes on this clone: Mismatch with germline at one junction end may stem from a read error. The chain employs TRBV2 and TRBJ2-3; 13 nucleotides match TRBD2. The CDR3 runs to 12 residues. In germline, CDR1 is SNHLY, CDR2 FYNNEI. The CDR3 reads CASSTGLAGPNF. CDR3 in DNA: TGTGCCAGCAGTACGGGACTAGCGGGACCCAATTTT.

The V and J genes are TRBV27 and TRBJ2-7; perhaps TRBD1 as D (5 bases). Trimming cost V 5 bases and J 3 bases, with 14 bases left between them. The CDR3 totals 14 residues. The V gene's germline CDR1 is MNHEY and CDR2 SMNVEV (reference sequence). The CDR3 protein is CASSTPTASYEQYF. The CDR3, as DNA: TGTGCCAGCAGTACCCCGACAGCTAGCTACGAGCAGTACTTC.

The genes are TRBV2 and TRBJ1-4; D might be TRBD1 (6 bases). This CDR3 is 14 amino acids long. With 6 bases removed from V and 8 bases from J, the gap between germline ends came to 16 bases. Germline values: CDR1 SNHLY, CDR2 FYNNEI. The CDR3 is CASSLGGGGEKLFF. The CDR3 DNA sequence: TGTGCCAGCAGCCTAGGGGGGGGAGGAGAAAAACTGTTTTTT.

This chain uses TRBV28 with TRBJ2-1, with D unclear. This CDR3 is built from 13 residues. CDR1 is MDHEN and CDR2 is SYDVKM in the germline V gene. Trimming pared 2 bases from V and 9 bases from J, leaving 11 bases between. The CDR3 DNA is TGTGCCAGCAGTTTAACCCCAAACGGTGAGCAGTTCTTC. As protein: CASSLTPNGEQFF. Full variable domain (rest looked up from reference TRBV28 and TRBJ2-1): DVKVTQSSRYLVKRTGEKVFLECVQDMDHENMFWYRQDPGLGLRLIYFSYDVKMKEKGDIPEGYSVSREKKERFSLILESASTNQTSMYLCASSLTPNGEQFFGPGTRLTVL.

This clone was seen more than once but under ten times. This chain joins TRBV7-6 and TRBJ1-3; no firm D call. Germline loops: CDR1 SGHVS, CDR2 FNYEAQ. Between the trimmed V and J ends, which lost 1 base and 0 bases, there was a span of 10 bases. The CDR3 sequence is 16 residues long. This CDR3 reads CASSLDTILSGNTIYF. The CDR3 nucleotides read TGTGCCAGCAGCTTAGACACCATCCTCTCTGGAAACACCATATATTTT.

The sample holds a few counts of this clone. This chain joins TRBV4-2 and TRBJ2-2, with a tentative D call TRBD1 (5 bases). The CDR3 covers 14 residues. Germline-derived CDR1 and CDR2 are LGHNA and YNFKEQ. V was pared by 6 bases and J by 1 base, with 9 bases between. The CDR3 protein is CASRSRENTGELFF. The CDR3 DNA follows: TGTGCCAGCAGATCCAGGGAGAACACCGGGGAGCTGTTTTTT.

This chain links TRBV5-4 with TRBJ2-7; TRBD2 agrees at 8 bases. Germline V lookup: CDR1 SGHNT, CDR2 YYREEE (reference sequence). V lost 0 bases and J lost 0; bases outside the gene matches: 2. The length of the CDR3 is 15 residues. The CDR3 region has the DNA TGTGCCAGCAGCTTGGCCGGGAGGGCCTCCTACGAGCAGTACTTC. This encodes CASSLAGRASYEQYF. Based on the CDR3 plus reference TRBV5-4 and TRBJ2-7, the full variable domain is ETGVTQSPTHLIKTRGQQVTLRCSSQSGHNTVSWYQQALGQGPQFIFQYYREEENGRGNFPPRFSGLQFPNYSSELNVNALELDDSALYLCASSLAGRASYEQYFGPGTRLTVT.

The J gene is TRBJ2-7, the V gene TRBV4-3; 8 bases match TRBD1. Germline CDR1 reads LGHNA; CDR2 reads YSLEER. The CDR3 consists of 15 residues. The V segment lost 1 base and the J segment 10 bases; nucleotides outside the gene matches: 12. This chain's CDR3 is CASSQGPGQASEQYF. CDR3 DNA sequence: TGCGCCAGCAGCCAAGGGCCGGGACAGGCATCGGAACAGTACTTC.

The chain recombines TRBV13 with TRBJ2-1, with 14 bases identical to TRBD2. CDR3 length equals 16 residues. Trimming removed 5 bases from V and 7 bases from J; junction bases left unmatched: 7. The germline V gene encodes CDR1 PRHDT and CDR2 FYEKMQ (reference sequence). The CDR3 coding sequence is TGTGCCAGCAGCCTACGGGGACTAGCGGGAGATAATGAGCAGTTCTTC. Protein product: CASSLRGLAGDNEQFF.

This sequence joins TRBV9 and TRBJ2-3; D might be TRBD2 (6 bases). Trimming removed 3 bases at V and 0 bases at J, with 8 bases between. CDR1 is SGDLS and CDR2 is YYNGEE in the germline V gene. The CDR3 consists of 14 residues. CDR3 residues: CASSASGSTDTQYF. For the CDR3, the DNA is TGTGCCAGCAGCGCGAGCGGGAGCACAGATACGCAGTATTTT.

The chain combines TRBV18 with TRBJ2-7; 7 nucleotides match TRBD2. The CDR3 loop spans 15 amino acids. V lost 2 bases and J lost 6; bases outside the gene matches: 10. The germline gives CDR1 KGHSH, CDR2 LQKENI. The CDR3 reads CASSPITGGSGEQYF. DNA of the CDR3: TGTGCCAGCTCACCAATAACCGGCGGGAGCGGCGAGCAGTACTTC.

The genes are TRBV2 and TRBJ2-1; 11 bases agree with TRBD2. V dropped 8 bases and J dropped 0; count of bases not matched to a gene: 18. This CDR3 comprises 20 residues. The germline gives CDR1 SNHLY, CDR2 FYNNEI. The CDR3 nucleotides are TGTGCCAGCGCATTCTCACCGGGACTAGCGGCTCCGAGCTCCTACAATGAGCAGTTCTTC. This encodes CASAFSPGLAAPSSYNEQFF. Full variable domain (remainder filled in from reference TRBV2 and TRBJ2-1): EPEVTQTPSHQVTQMGQEVILRCVPISNHLYFYWYRQILGQKVEFLVSFYNNEISEKSEIFDDQFSVERPDGSNFTLKIRSTKLEDSAMYFCASAFSPGLAAPSSYNEQFFGPGTRLTVL.

This rearrangement joins TRBV11-2 to TRBJ2-1; TRBD2 matches at 8 bases. The germline V gene has CDR1 SGHAT and CDR2 FQNNGV. V dropped 1 base and J dropped 9; count of bases not matched to a gene: 5. The CDR3 has 14 amino acids. CDR3 residues: CASSLALRGGEQFF. In nucleotides, the CDR3 is TGTGCCAGCAGCTTAGCACTTCGGGGGGGTGAGCAGTTCTTC.

This clone has only a few counts. This sequence joins TRBV7-6 and TRBJ1-5; D is possibly TRBD1 (6 bases). Trimming cost V 5 bases and J 7 bases, with 18 bases left between them. This CDR3 contains 15 residues. The germline CDR1 and CDR2 sequences are SGHVS and FNYEAQ. The CDR3 sequence: CASSRTAIPFQPQHF. CDR3 sequence (DNA): TGTGCCAGCAGCAGGACAGCTATACCTTTCCAGCCCCAGCATTTT.

V gene TRBV27 combines with J gene TRBJ2-7; a possible D gene is TRBD2 (7 bases). CDR3 length: 15 residues. Per germline, CDR1 MNHEY and CDR2 SMNVEV (reference sequence). V gave up 2 bases and J gave up 6 bases, with 17 bases separating them. The CDR3 region has the DNA TGTGCCAGCAGTTTAGTAGGGGGGGGAGGCCGCGAGCAGTACTTC. Protein sequence: CASSLVGGGGREQYF.

V and J are TRBV7-2 and TRBJ2-7; 7 positions match TRBD2. V lost 1 base, J lost 5 bases, and 8 bases stayed unmatched. Per the germline V gene, CDR1 is SGHTA and CDR2 is FQGNSA. This CDR3 is 15 amino acids long. The CDR3, as DNA: TGTGCCAGCAGCTTAGTGGCTAGCGGAGGGGACGAGCAGTACTTC. This codes for CASSLVASGGDEQYF.

The chain uses TRBV11-2 and TRBJ1-2, with D possibly matching TRBD1 (5 bases). Looked up from germline, CDR1 is SGHAT and CDR2 is FQNNGV. This CDR3 is 14 amino acids long. V lost 7 bases and J 5 bases, leaving 17 bases between the germline ends. The CDR3 here is CASTLSPGRYGYTF. CDR3 in DNA: TGTGCCAGCACCCTTAGTCCAGGGAGGTATGGCTACACCTTC. Filled out from reference TRBV11-2 and TRBJ1-2, the complete variable domain reads EAGVAQSPRYKIIEKRQSVAFWCNPISGHATLYWYQQILGQGPKLLIQFQNNGVVDDSQLPKDRFSAERLKGVDSTLKIQPAKLEDSAVYLCASTLSPGRYGYTFGSGTRLTVV.

The genes are TRBV5-1 and TRBJ2-7; 12 positions agree with TRBD2. The V gene end was trimmed by 4 bases and the J gene end by 1 base; junction bases not matched to a gene: 9. The CDR3 covers 17 residues. CDR1 is SGHRS, CDR2 YFSETQ, per germline. The DNA of the CDR3 is TGCGCCAGCAGCATATTACCGGGACTAGCGGGTTCCTACGAGCAGTACTTC. As protein: CASSILPGLAGSYEQYF. The full variable domain, its missing parts supplied by reference TRBV5-1 and TRBJ2-7, is KAGVTQTPRYLIKTRGQQVTLSCSPISGHRSVSWYQQTPGQGLQFLFEYFSETQRNKGNFPGRFSGRQFSNSRSEMNVSTLELGDSALYLCASSILPGLAGSYEQYFGPGTRLTVT.

The rearrangement links TRBV7-2 to TRBJ2-1; possibly TRBD2 for D (5 bases). Deletions cut 1 base from V and 4 bases from J, with 11 bases between. This CDR3 spans 15 amino acids. CDR1 SGHTA and CDR2 FQGNSA come from the germline V gene. In DNA, the CDR3 is TGTGCCAGCAGCTTAGTGGTAGCGTCTTACAATGAGCAGTTCTTC. Residues: CASSLVVASYNEQFF.

Worth noting for this clone: Other DNA sequences in the same sample also yield this CDR3. This chain joins TRBV6-5 and TRBJ2-7; TRBD2 matches 9 bases. V was pared by 0 bases and J by 1 base, with 1 base of the junction left unmatched. Germline CDR1 MNHEY, CDR2 SVGAGI. This CDR3 has 15 residues. DNA for the CDR3: TGTGCCAGCAGTTACTCTCTAGCGGGATCCTACGAGCAGTACTTC. It is translated as CASSYSLAGSYEQYF.